This T cell receptor (beta chain) is drawn from a study of cytomegalovirus exposure and HLA in healthy donors. Points from the study as a whole: A later analysis, which compared TCR beta chains of equal frequency, found the HLA-associated ones more clonally expanded. An analysis done earlier found most TCR beta V segments productive about 87% or about 30% of the time. The authors considered a cluster of highly shared sequence variants likely to be a sequencing artifact.

About this clone: What it recognizes is unknown.

Use of 60 Vbeta and 13 Jbeta primers characterized the PCR. Here immunoSEQ multiplex PCR was the method, and the copy in TCRdb shows in-frame clones only, minus some. Here the sample spans fewer than 200,000 clones, 75% to 85% being singletons. The sequencing input was PBMCs. The clonotype comes from a woman aged 18-35 years in good health and CMV-seronegative.

CDR3 protein: CASSPPSIGGYEQYF. The CDR3 DNA is TGTGCCAGCTCACCACCGTCGATCGGGGGTTACGAGCAGTACTTC. The genes are TRBV18 and TRBJ2-7; possible D gene TRBD2, 6 bases. The germline V gene encodes CDR1 KGHSH and CDR2 LQKENI. Deletions cut 0 bases from V and 4 bases from J, with 13 bases between. CDR3 length: 15 amino acids.